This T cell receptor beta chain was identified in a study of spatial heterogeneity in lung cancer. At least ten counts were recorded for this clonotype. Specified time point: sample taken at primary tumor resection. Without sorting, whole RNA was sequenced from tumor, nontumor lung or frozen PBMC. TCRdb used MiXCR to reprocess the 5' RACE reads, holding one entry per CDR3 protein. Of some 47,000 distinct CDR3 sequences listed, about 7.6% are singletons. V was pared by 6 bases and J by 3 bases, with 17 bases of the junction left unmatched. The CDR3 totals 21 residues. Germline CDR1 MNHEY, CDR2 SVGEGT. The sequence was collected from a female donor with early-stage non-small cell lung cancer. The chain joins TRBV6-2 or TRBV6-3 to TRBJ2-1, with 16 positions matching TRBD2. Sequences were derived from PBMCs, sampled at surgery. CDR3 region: CASSLRGMGLAGGPGYNEQFF. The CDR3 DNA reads TGTGCCAGCAGCCTAAGGGGGATGGGACTAGCGGGGGGGCCCGGCTACAATGAGCAGTTCTTC.